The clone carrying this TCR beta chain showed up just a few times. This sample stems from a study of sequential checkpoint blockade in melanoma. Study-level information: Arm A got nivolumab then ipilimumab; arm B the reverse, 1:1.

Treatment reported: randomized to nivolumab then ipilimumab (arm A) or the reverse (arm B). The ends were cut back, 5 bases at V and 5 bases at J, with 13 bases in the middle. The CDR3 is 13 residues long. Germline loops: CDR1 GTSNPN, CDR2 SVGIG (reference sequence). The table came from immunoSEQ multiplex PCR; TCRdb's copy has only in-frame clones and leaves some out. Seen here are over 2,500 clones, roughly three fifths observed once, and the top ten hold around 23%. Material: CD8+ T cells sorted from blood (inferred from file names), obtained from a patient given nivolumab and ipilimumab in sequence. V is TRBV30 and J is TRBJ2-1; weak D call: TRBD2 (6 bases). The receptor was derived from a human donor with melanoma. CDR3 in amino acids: CAWCPGDHNEQFF. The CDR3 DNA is TGTGCCTGGTGCCCGGGAGATCACAATGAGCAGTTCTTC.